Included here is one TCR beta chain sequence, with context. This sample is drawn from a study of blood T cell repertoires in COVID-19. This CDR3 is 18 amino acids long. Germline trimming cut 4 bases from V and 2 bases from J; bases unmatched to any gene: 7. Per the germline V gene, CDR1 is LGHDT and CDR2 is YNNKEL (reference sequence). Method: immunoSEQ multiplex PCR; TCRdb's copy keeps in-frame clones and lacks some. The sample lists some 220,000 clones, roughly 87% occurring once. The V call is TRBV3-1 (or the pseudogene TRBV3-2), the J call TRBJ2-5; 16 nucleotides agree with TRBD2. This TCR was recovered from a woman aged 18-30 years who had recovered from COVID-19. Sequencing was performed on peripheral blood. The CDR3 DNA reads TGTGCCAGCAGCCCCGGGACTAGCGGGAGGGCCCATCAAGAGACCCAGTACTTC. Amino acids: CASSPGTSGRAHQETQYF.